This passage covers 6 T cell receptor beta chains from one sample sequenced in a study of T cell responses to AZD1222 COVID-19 vaccine. Some clones are missing from TCRdb's copy, which holds only in-frame ones; the method was immunoSEQ multiplex PCR. The sample includes more than 70,000 clones, around 90% seen only once; the top ten take about 1.6%. The sequencing here drew on peripheral blood, taken on day 0 of AZD1222 vaccination. The receptors were sampled from an adult in good health.

The chain couples TRBV2 to TRBJ1-4, with D possibly being TRBD1 (5 bases). Trimming cost V 5 bases and J 7 bases, with 11 bases left between them. The V gene's germline CDR1 is SNHLY and CDR2 FYNNEI. This CDR3 has 13 residues. CDR3 coding DNA: TGTGCCAGCAGTCCCTCGGGGGGTGAAAAACTGTTTTTT. Residues: CASSPSGGEKLFF. Filled out from reference TRBV2 and TRBJ1-4, the complete variable domain reads EPEVTQTPSHQVTQMGQEVILRCVPISNHLYFYWYRQILGQKVEFLVSFYNNEISEKSEIFDDQFSVERPDGSNFTLKIRSTKLEDSAMYFCASSPSGGEKLFFGSGTQLSVL.

V gene TRBV9 combines with J gene TRBJ1-1; D remains ambiguous. Germline CDR1 SGDLS, CDR2 YYNGEE. The CDR3 extends over 14 amino acids. Trimming stripped 3 bases from V and 5 bases from J, with 14 bases between. This CDR3 reads CASSGEDRLTEAFF. The CDR3, as DNA: TGTGCCAGCAGCGGGGAAGACCGGTTGACTGAAGCTTTCTTT.

The V call is TRBV5-1, the J call TRBJ1-6; D gene unclear. V was shortened by 0 bases and J by 6 bases, with 10 bases between the two germline ends. Germline assignment: CDR1 SGHRS and CDR2 YFSETQ. The CDR3 contains 15 residues. The DNA for the CDR3 is TGCGCCAGCAGCTTGGAGGGCTTGGGTAATTCACCCCTCCACTTT. Protein product: CASSLEGLGNSPLHF.

The chain has TRBV2 and TRBJ1-2, with TRBD1 matching 8 bases. CDR1 is SNHLY, CDR2 FYNNEI, per germline. CDR3 length: 13 residues. V gave up 6 bases and J gave up 4 bases; unmatched junction bases: 4. CDR3 DNA: TGTGCCAGCAGCCAGGGGGCGCTCTATGGCTACACCTTC. Translating gives CASSQGALYGYTF.

The chain links TRBV7-6 to TRBJ1-2, with D possibly being TRBD1 (6 bases). CDR3 length equals 15 residues. Germline V gene sequence: CDR1 SGHVS, CDR2 FNYEAQ. Trimming pared 8 bases from V and 0 bases from J, leaving 16 bases between. This CDR3 is CASGSLTGANYGYTF. The CDR3 DNA is TGTGCCAGCGGATCTTTGACAGGAGCTAACTATGGCTACACCTTC.

The CDR3 region is CASSTGKEQFF. DNA of the CDR3: TGTGCCAGCAGCACAGGGAAGGAGCAGTTCTTC. This chain connects TRBV6-5 to TRBJ2-1; a weak D match, TRBD1 (6 bases). The germline CDR1 and CDR2 sequences are MNHEY and SVGAGI. V was pared by 6 bases and J by 10 bases, with 10 bases between. CDR3 size: 11 residues.